Below are 22 T cell receptor beta chains sequenced from a single sample in a study of cytomegalovirus exposure and HLA in healthy donors. The PCR ran on 60 Vbeta and 13 Jbeta primers. Sequencing was performed with immunoSEQ multiplex PCR; in TCRdb, only in-frame clones are kept and a portion is missing. The sample carries fewer than 150,000 clones, 85% to 90% recorded once. Material for sequencing was PBMCs. The receptors were sampled from a young woman in good health and CMV-seropositive.

The gene calls are TRBV7-2 and TRBJ2-7, with TRBD1 matching 8 bases. This CDR3 comprises 17 residues. CDR1 and CDR2 (germline): SGHTA, FQGNSA. With 4 bases clipped from V and 1 base from J, the junction kept 12 bases outside the gene matches. Written as DNA, the CDR3 is TGTGCCAGCAGCTCCCCAGGAGGTCAGGGGGCTTCCTACGAGCAGTACTTC. It yields the protein CASSSPGGQGASYEQYF.

The chain carries TRBV7-6 and TRBJ1-2, with 7 bases aligning to TRBD1. Trimming at V came to 5 bases and at J to 5 bases, leaving 5 bases not matched to a gene. This CDR3 contains 13 residues. The germline gives CDR1 SGHVS, CDR2 FNYEAQ. This chain's CDR3 is CASSRDSGYGYTF. The CDR3 DNA sequence: TGTGCCAGCAGCCGGGACAGTGGATATGGCTACACCTTC. Complete variable domain (other parts from reference TRBV7-6 and TRBJ1-2): GAGVSQSPRYKVTKRGQDVALRCDPISGHVSLYWYRQALGQGPEFLTYFNYEAQQDKSGLPNDRFSAERPEGSISTLTIQRTEQRDSAMYRCASSRDSGYGYTFGSGTRLTVV.

This chain connects TRBV10-3 to TRBJ1-2; TRBD1 might be the D (6 bases). The length of the CDR3 is 15 residues. With 0 bases removed from V and 6 bases from J, the gap between germline ends came to 14 bases. Per the germline V gene, CDR1 is ENHRY and CDR2 is SYGVKD. CDR3: CAISESSGEWDGYTF. In DNA form, the CDR3 reads TGTGCCATCAGTGAGTCGTCAGGGGAATGGGATGGCTACACCTTC.

This chain connects TRBV10-3 to TRBJ2-1; TRBD2 agrees at 10 bases. From germline, CDR1 is ENHRY and CDR2 SYGVKD. The CDR3 is 16 residues long. Trimming cost V 9 bases and J 0 bases; bases outside gene matches: 8. CDR3 bases: TGTGCCATTCGAACTAGCGGGAAGAGCTCCTACAATGAGCAGTTCTTC. Its translation is CAIRTSGKSSYNEQFF.

V gene TRBV14 combines with J gene TRBJ1-5; 9 positions agree with TRBD1. Germline loops: CDR1 SGHDN, CDR2 FVKESK. The CDR3 is made up of 13 amino acids. The ends lost 4 bases at V and 5 bases at J; junction bases unmatched: 0. The CDR3 nucleotides read TGTGCCAGCAGCCGACAGGGGGATCAGCCCCAGCATTTT. Translating it yields CASSRQGDQPQHF.

As regards this clone: Within the sample, other DNA sequences also encode this same CDR3. The chain links TRBV5-1 to TRBJ2-2, with D maybe TRBD1 (6 bases). Deletions cut 0 bases from V and 6 bases from J, with 15 bases between. This CDR3 has 16 amino acids. Per germline, CDR1 SGHRS and CDR2 YFSETQ. The CDR3 reads CASSLDSGQKAGELFF. For the CDR3, the DNA is TGCGCCAGCAGCTTGGATTCGGGACAAAAGGCCGGGGAGCTGTTTTTT.

J is TRBJ2-1 and V is TRBV6-1; no clear D. There are 16 residues in the CDR3. Trimming shortened V by 1 base and J by 0 bases, and 10 bases separated the two germline ends. The germline gives CDR1 MNHNS, CDR2 SASEGT. The DNA of the CDR3 is TGTGCCAGCAGTGAAGTCCTATCGAGCTCCTACAATGAGCAGTTCTTC. This translates into CASSEVLSSSYNEQFF.

This rearrangement joins TRBV7-9 to TRBJ1-4; a weak D match, TRBD1 (5 bases). The CDR3 loop spans 14 amino acids. Germline loops: CDR1 SEHNR, CDR2 FQNEAQ (reference sequence). Trimming cost V 5 bases and J 4 bases, with 11 bases left between them. DNA of the CDR3: TGTGCCAGCAGCCTGACAGAGCTTAATGAAAAACTGTTTTTT. Protein sequence: CASSLTELNEKLFF.

J is TRBJ2-1 and V is TRBV11-2; 7 bases fit TRBD2. The germline V gene has CDR1 SGHAT and CDR2 FQNNGV. CDR3 length equals 14 residues. With V trimmed by 4 bases and J by 4 bases, 4 bases remained unmatched. Here the CDR3 reads CASSSSGPYNEQFF. The CDR3 nucleotides are TGTGCCAGCAGCTCTAGCGGCCCTTACAATGAGCAGTTCTTC.

This rearrangement joins TRBV18 to TRBJ2-2; possibly TRBD2 for D (5 bases). Trimming stripped 3 bases from V and 6 bases from J, with 8 bases between. In germline, CDR1 is KGHSH, CDR2 LQKENI. The CDR3 is 13 amino acids. Here the CDR3 DNA reads TGTGCCAGCTCACCTACTAGTTCCGGGGAGCTGTTTTTT. Protein: CASSPTSSGELFF.

This sequence joins TRBV11-1 and TRBJ2-6, with TRBD2 as a possible D gene (6 bases). The CDR3 totals 17 residues. Trimming cost V 4 bases and J 0 bases, with 13 bases left between them. The germline V gene encodes CDR1 SGHAT and CDR2 FQDESV (reference sequence). The CDR3 region has the DNA TGTGCCAGCAGCTACGGGGGAACTTACTCTGGGGCCAACGTCCTGACTTTC. Protein: CASSYGGTYSGANVLTF.

The V call is TRBV6-5, the J call TRBJ2-7; D may be TRBD1 (6 bases). Looked up from germline, CDR1 is MNHEY and CDR2 is SVGAGI. Between the trimmed V and J ends, which lost 6 bases and 4 bases, there was a span of 19 bases. The CDR3 has 15 residues. The CDR3 sequence: CASSLRDPQGYEQYF. The CDR3 DNA reads as TGTGCCAGCAGCCTCCGGGACCCCCAGGGGTACGAGCAGTACTTC.

This sequence joins TRBV7-8 and TRBJ2-7; maybe TRBD2 (6 bases). The CDR3 totals 14 residues. V gave up 1 base and J gave up 4 bases, with 11 bases separating them. Germline assignment: CDR1 SGHVS and CDR2 FQNEAQ. The CDR3 region is CASSLVGTAYEQYF. The CDR3 DNA reads as TGTGCCAGCAGCTTAGTGGGGACTGCATACGAGCAGTACTTC.

The chain joins TRBV4-2 to TRBJ2-1, with no clear D. The ends were cut back, 0 bases at V and 1 base at J, with 7 bases in the middle. CDR1 and CDR2 from the germline V gene are LGHNA and YNFKEQ. This CDR3 region has 15 residues. The CDR3 loop is CASSQEALSYNEQFF. CDR3 sequence (DNA): TGTGCCAGCAGCCAAGAGGCCTTATCCTACAATGAGCAGTTCTTC.

The V call is TRBV7-6, the J call TRBJ2-1; 9 bases are shared with TRBD2. The CDR3 covers 14 residues. From germline, CDR1 is SGHVS and CDR2 FNYEAQ. After removal of 1 base from V and 8 bases from J, the junction contained 3 bases not matched to a gene. CDR3 in DNA: TGTGCCAGCAGCTTAGGGGGCGGGGGGGATGAGCAGTTCTTC. Amino acid sequence: CASSLGGGGDEQFF. Full variable domain (remainder filled in from reference TRBV7-6 and TRBJ2-1): GAGVSQSPRYKVTKRGQDVALRCDPISGHVSLYWYRQALGQGPEFLTYFNYEAQQDKSGLPNDRFSAERPEGSISTLTIQRTEQRDSAMYRCASSLGGGGDEQFFGPGTRLTVL.

The V and J genes are TRBV29-1 and TRBJ2-3; 12 positions match TRBD2. V lost 7 bases, J lost 3 bases, and 2 bases stayed unmatched. Germline CDR1 is SQVTM and CDR2 is ANQGSEA. The CDR3 has 13 amino acids. The CDR3 region is CSAGTSGTDTQYF. In DNA form, the CDR3 reads TGCAGCGCCGGGACTAGCGGGACAGATACGCAGTATTTT.

The genes are TRBV10-2 and TRBJ1-4; 9 nucleotides align to TRBD1. CDR1 is WSHSY, CDR2 SAAADI, per germline. This CDR3 region has 16 residues. V lost 3 bases and J lost 8; bases outside the gene matches: 10. The CDR3 DNA follows: TGCGCCAGCAGTGACTCCCCGACAGGGGGTAGCGAAAAACTGTTTTTT. Protein: CASSDSPTGGSEKLFF.

V and J are TRBV25-1 and TRBJ2-5; TRBD2 agrees at 8 bases. The CDR3 sequence is 14 residues long. J was trimmed by 4 bases and V by 5 bases; bases with no gene match: 6. Germline CDR1 is MGHDK and CDR2 is SYGVNS. The chain's CDR3 is CASSTGGAGETQYF. The DNA for the CDR3 is TGTGCCAGCAGTACGGGGGGGGCAGGAGAGACCCAGTACTTC.

J is TRBJ2-1 and V is TRBV5-1; D uncertain. The length of the CDR3 is 15 residues. In germline, CDR1 is SGHRS, CDR2 YFSETQ. V lost 4 bases to trimming and J lost 7 bases, with 18 bases between them. The CDR3 bases are TGCGCCAGCAGCCCCGGGTTTTTCCTTCTTAATGAGCAGTTCTTC. Amino acid sequence: CASSPGFFLLNEQFF.

The rearrangement links TRBV2 to TRBJ2-2; maybe TRBD1 (6 bases). The CDR3 contains 16 residues. Germline lookup yields CDR1 SNHLY and CDR2 FYNNEI. Trimming shortened V by 1 base and J by 5 bases, and 14 bases separated the two germline ends. The CDR3: CASSEVRQAWTGELFF. CDR3 coding DNA: TGTGCCAGCAGTGAAGTTAGACAGGCCTGGACCGGGGAGCTGTTTTTT.

The V gene is TRBV28, the J gene TRBJ2-1; the match to TRBD2 covers 10 bases. V lost 3 bases to trimming and J lost 9 bases; unmatched junction nucleotides: 5. Germline V gives CDR1 MDHEN, CDR2 SYDVKM. This CDR3 is built from 14 residues. The CDR3 DNA follows: TGTGCCAGCAGTTTGAGGCTAGCGGGAGCTGAGCAGTTCTTC. Its protein is CASSLRLAGAEQFF.

This chain joins TRBV7-2 and TRBJ2-1; 8 positions match TRBD1. With V trimmed by 5 bases and J by 8 bases, 11 bases remained unmatched. The CDR3 spans 15 residues. Germline V gene data show CDR1 as SGHTA and CDR2 as FQGNSA. CDR3 sequence: CASSLLGQGVDEQFF. The CDR3 bases are TGTGCCAGCAGCCTCCTCGGACAGGGAGTAGATGAGCAGTTCTTC.